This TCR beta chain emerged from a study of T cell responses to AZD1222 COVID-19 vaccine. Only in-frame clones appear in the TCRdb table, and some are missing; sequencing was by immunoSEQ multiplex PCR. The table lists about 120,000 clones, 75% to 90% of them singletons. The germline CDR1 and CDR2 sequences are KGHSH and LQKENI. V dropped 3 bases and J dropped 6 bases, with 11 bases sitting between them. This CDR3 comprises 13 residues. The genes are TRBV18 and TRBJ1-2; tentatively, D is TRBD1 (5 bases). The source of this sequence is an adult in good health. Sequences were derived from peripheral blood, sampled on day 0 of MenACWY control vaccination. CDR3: CASSPRGGDGYTF. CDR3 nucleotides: TGTGCCAGCTCACCCCGGGGGGGGGATGGCTACACCTTC.